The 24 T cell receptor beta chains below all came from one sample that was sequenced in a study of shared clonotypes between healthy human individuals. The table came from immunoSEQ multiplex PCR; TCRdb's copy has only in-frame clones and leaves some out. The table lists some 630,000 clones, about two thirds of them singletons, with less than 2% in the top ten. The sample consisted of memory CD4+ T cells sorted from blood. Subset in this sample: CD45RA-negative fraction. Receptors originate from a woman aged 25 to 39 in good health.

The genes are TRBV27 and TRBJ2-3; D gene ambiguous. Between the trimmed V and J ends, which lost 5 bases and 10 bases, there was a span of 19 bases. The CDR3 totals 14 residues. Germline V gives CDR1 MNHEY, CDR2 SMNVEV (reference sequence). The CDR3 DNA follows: TGTGCCAGCAGTCTTCCTCCCTCTCCCCGTCCGCAGTATTTT. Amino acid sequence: CASSLPPSPRPQYF.

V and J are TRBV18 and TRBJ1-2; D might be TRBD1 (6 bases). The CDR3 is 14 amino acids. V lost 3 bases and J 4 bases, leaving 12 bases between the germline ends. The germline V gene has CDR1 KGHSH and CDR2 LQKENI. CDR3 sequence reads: CASSPAGDSYGYTF. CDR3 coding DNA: TGTGCCAGCTCACCCGCAGGGGACTCCTATGGCTACACCTTC.

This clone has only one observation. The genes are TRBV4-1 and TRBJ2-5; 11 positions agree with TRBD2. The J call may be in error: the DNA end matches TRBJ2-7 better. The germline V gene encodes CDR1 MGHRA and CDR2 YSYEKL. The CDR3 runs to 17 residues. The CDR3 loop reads CASSQAVLAGVPYEQYF. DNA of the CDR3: TGCGCCAGCAGCCAAGCCGTACTAGCGGGAGTCCCTTACGAGCAGTACTTC.

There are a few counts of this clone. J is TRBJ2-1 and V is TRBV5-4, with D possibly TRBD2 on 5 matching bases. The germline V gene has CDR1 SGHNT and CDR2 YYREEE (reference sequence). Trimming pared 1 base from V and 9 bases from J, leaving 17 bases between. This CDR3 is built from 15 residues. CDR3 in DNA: TGTGCCAGCAGCTTGAGTTTGAGGGAAGAGGGTGAGCAGTTCTTC. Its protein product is CASSLSLREEGEQFF.

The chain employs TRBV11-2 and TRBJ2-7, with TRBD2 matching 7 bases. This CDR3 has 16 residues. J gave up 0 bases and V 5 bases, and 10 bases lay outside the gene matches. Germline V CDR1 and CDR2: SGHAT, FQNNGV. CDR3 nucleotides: TGTGCCAGCAGCCCCCCTTCTAGCGGTAGCTCCTACGAGCAGTACTTC. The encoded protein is CASSPPSSGSSYEQYF.

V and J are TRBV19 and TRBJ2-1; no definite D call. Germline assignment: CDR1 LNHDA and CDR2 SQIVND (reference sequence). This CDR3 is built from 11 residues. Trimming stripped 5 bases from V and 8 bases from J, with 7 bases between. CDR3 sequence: CASSFRDEQFF. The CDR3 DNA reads TGTGCCAGTAGTTTCCGCGATGAGCAGTTCTTC.

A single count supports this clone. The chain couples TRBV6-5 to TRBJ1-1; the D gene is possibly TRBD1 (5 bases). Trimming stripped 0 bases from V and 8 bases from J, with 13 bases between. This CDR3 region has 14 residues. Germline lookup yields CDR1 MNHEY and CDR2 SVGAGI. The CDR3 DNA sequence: TGTGCCAGCAGTTACTCGGACGGGCAGGGAGAAGCTTTCTTT. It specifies CASSYSDGQGEAFF.

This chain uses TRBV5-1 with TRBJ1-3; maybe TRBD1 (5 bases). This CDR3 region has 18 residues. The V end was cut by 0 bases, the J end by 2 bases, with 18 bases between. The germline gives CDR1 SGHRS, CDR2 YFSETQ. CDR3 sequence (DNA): TGCGCCAGCAGCTTGGAAGGAGGGGAAGAGGCTGCTGGAAACACCATATATTTT. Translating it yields CASSLEGGEEAAGNTIYF.

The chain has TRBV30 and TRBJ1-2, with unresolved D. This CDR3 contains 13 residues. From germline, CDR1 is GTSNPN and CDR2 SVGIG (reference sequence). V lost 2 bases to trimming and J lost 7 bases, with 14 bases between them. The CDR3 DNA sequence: TGTGCCTGGAGTTTGACCCATTTAGGTGGCTACACCTTC. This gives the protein CAWSLTHLGGYTF.

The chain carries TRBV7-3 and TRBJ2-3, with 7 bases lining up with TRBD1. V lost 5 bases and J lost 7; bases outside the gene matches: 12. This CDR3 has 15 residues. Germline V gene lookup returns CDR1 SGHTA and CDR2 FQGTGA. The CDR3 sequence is CASSTATGFTNTQYF. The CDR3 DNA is TGTGCCAGCAGCACGGCGACAGGGTTCACGAATACGCAGTATTTT.

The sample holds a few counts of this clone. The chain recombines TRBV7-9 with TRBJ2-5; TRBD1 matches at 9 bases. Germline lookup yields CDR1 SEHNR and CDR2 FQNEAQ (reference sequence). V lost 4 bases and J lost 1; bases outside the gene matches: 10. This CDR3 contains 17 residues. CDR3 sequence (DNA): TGTGCCAGCAGCTCATCCAACAGGGGGCGCCCCCAAGAGACCCAGTACTTC. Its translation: CASSSSNRGRPQETQYF.

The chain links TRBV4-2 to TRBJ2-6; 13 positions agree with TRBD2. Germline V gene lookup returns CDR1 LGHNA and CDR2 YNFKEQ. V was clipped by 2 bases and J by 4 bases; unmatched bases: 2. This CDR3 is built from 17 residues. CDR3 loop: CASSQTGLAGGANVLTF. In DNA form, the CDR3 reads TGTGCCAGCAGCCAAACGGGACTAGCGGGAGGGGCCAACGTCCTGACTTTC.

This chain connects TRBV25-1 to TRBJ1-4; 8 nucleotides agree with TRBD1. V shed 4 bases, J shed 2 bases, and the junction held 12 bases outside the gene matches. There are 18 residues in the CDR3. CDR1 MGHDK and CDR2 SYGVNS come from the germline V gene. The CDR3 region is CASSGQGAPKVTNEKLFF. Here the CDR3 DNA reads TGTGCCAGCAGTGGTCAGGGGGCACCTAAAGTTACTAATGAAAAACTGTTTTTT.

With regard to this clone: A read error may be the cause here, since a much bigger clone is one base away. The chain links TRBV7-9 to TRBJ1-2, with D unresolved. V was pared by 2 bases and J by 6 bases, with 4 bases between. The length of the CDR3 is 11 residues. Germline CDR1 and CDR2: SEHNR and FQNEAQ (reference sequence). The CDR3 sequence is CASSLRDGYTF. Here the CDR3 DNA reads TGTGCCAGCAGCTTACGGGATGGCTACACCTTC.

CDR3 bases: TGCGCCCCCCCGGCAGCGACACCTCAAGAGACCCAGTACTTC. Encoded protein: CAPPAATPQETQYF. The genes are TRBV10-2 and TRBJ2-5; D ambiguous. There are 14 residues in the CDR3. Germline V gene sequence: CDR1 WSHSY, CDR2 SAAADI. V was clipped by 11 bases and J by 2 bases, with 18 bases between them.

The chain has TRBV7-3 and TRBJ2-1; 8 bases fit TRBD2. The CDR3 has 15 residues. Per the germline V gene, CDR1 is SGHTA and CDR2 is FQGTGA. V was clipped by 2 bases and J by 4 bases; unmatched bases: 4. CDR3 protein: CASSLGSGVYNEQFF. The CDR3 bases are TGTGCCAGCAGCTTAGGTAGCGGGGTTTACAATGAGCAGTTCTTC. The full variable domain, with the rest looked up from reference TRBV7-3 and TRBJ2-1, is GAGVSQTPSNKVTEKGKYVELRCDPISGHTALYWYRQSLGQGPEFLIYFQGTGAADDSGLPNDRFFAVRPEGSVSTLKIQRTERGDSAVYLCASSLGSGVYNEQFFGPGTRLTVL.

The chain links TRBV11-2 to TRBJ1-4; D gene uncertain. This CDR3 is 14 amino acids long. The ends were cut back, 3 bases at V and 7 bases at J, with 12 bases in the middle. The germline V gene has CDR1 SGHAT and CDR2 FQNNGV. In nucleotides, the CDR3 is TGTGCCAGCAGCTTCCAGCGGACCGGTGAAAAACTGTTTTTT. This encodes CASSFQRTGEKLFF.

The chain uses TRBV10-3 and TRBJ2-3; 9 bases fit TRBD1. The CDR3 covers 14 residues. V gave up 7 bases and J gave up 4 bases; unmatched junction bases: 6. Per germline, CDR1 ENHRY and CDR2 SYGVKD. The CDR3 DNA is TGTGCCATCAATACAGGGGGCTTGGCAGATACGCAGTATTTT. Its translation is CAINTGGLADTQYF.

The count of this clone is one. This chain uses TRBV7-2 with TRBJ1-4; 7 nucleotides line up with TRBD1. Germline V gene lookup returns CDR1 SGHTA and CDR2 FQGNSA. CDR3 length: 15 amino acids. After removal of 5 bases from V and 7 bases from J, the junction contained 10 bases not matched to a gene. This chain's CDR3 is CASSQTGLKFEKLFF. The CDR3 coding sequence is TGTGCCAGCAGCCAGACAGGGCTTAAGTTTGAAAAACTGTTTTTT.

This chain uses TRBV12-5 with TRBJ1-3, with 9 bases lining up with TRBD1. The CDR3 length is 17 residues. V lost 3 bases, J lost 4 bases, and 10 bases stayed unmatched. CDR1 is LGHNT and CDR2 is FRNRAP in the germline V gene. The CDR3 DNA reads TGTGCTAGTGGTTTAGTATTAGGGACAGGGCTCGGAAACACCATATATTTT. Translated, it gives CASGLVLGTGLGNTIYF. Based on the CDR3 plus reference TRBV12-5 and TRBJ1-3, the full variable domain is DARVTQTPRHKVTEMGQEVTMRCQPILGHNTVFWYRQTMMQGLELLAYFRNRAPLDDSGMPKDRFSAEMPDATLATLKIQPSEPRDSAVYFCASGLVLGTGLGNTIYFGEGSWLTVV.

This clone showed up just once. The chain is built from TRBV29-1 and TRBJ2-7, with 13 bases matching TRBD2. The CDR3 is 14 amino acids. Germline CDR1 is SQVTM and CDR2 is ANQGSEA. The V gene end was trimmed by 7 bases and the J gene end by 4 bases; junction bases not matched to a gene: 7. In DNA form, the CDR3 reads TGCAGCGGGGGACTAGCGGGAACGACGTACGAGCAGTACTTC. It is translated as CSGGLAGTTYEQYF.

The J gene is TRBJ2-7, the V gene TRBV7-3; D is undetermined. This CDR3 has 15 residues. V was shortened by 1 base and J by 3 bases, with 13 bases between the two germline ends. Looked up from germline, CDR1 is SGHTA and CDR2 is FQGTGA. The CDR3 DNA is TGTGCCAGCAGCTTAAATCCGGTGGGAAGCTACGAGCAGTACTTC. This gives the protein CASSLNPVGSYEQYF.

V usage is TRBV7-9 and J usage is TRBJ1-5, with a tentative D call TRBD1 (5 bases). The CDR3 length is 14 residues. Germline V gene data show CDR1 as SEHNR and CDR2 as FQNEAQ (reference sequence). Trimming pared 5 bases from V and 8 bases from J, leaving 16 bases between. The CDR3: CASSPGGILKPQHF. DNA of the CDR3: TGTGCCAGCAGCCCTGGGGGGATTCTTAAGCCCCAGCATTTT.

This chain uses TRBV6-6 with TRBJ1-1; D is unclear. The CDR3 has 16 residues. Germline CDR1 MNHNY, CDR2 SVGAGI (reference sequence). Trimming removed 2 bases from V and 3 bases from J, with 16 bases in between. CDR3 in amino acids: CASSYGLRRRDTEAFF. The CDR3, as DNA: TGTGCCAGCAGTTACGGCCTGAGGAGGAGGGACACTGAAGCTTTCTTT.